Presented here are 21 T cell receptor beta chains from one specimen sequenced in a study of OX40 agonist ivuxolimab in advanced cancers. Here immunoSEQ multiplex PCR was the method, and the copy in TCRdb shows in-frame clones only, minus some. Of 60,000 to 75,000 clones detected, about 89% appear once; the ten largest clones hold around 15%. The sequences come from CD4+ or CD8+ T cells sorted from blood, collected in a trial of the OX40 agonist ivuxolimab. The source of these receptors is an adult with an advanced solid tumor such as melanoma, head and neck, liver or kidney cancer.

The rearrangement uses TRBV28 and TRBJ1-2; no firm D call. The CDR3 has 11 amino acids. The V end lost 3 bases, the J end lost 7 bases, and 6 bases lay between the germline ends. Germline CDR1 and CDR2: MDHEN and SYDVKM. The CDR3 sequence: CASSFGSGYTF. DNA for the CDR3: TGTGCCAGCAGTTTTGGATCTGGCTACACCTTC.

V gene TRBV14 combines with J gene TRBJ2-1; no reliable D call. The CDR3 length is 14 residues. Trimming removed 5 bases at V and 6 bases at J, with 14 bases between. The germline gives CDR1 SGHDN, CDR2 FVKESK. The CDR3 here is CASSFRLNFNEQFF. As DNA, the CDR3 is TGTGCCAGCAGCTTTCGCCTGAATTTCAATGAGCAGTTCTTC.

The chain carries TRBV29-1 and TRBJ2-7; possibly TRBD1 for D (5 bases). The germline V and J ends were trimmed by 6 bases and 9 bases, with 15 bases remaining between them. Germline V CDR1 and CDR2: SQVTM, ANQGSEA. CDR3 size: 11 residues. Here the CDR3 reads CSVGTGWGQYF. In DNA, the CDR3 is TGCAGCGTAGGTACAGGATGGGGGCAGTACTTC.

The rearrangement links TRBV7-9 to TRBJ2-5; 7 bases are shared with TRBD2. Germline CDR1 and CDR2: SEHNR and FQNEAQ (reference sequence). The CDR3 is made up of 15 amino acids. V shed 5 bases and J 4 bases; nucleotides not matched to a gene: 10. The CDR3 DNA is TGTGCCAGCAGCAGACTAGCTCCAGCAGGAGAGACCCAGTACTTC. Protein sequence: CASSRLAPAGETQYF. The full variable domain, with the rest looked up from reference TRBV7-9 and TRBJ2-5, is DTGVSQNPRHKITKRGQNVTFRCDPISEHNRLYWYRQTLGQGPEFLTYFQNEAQLEKSRLLSDRFSAERPKGSFSTLEIQRTEQGDSAMYLCASSRLAPAGETQYFGPGTRLLVL.

The chain links TRBV28 to TRBJ2-5, with TRBD2 as a possible D gene (6 bases). From germline, CDR1 is MDHEN and CDR2 SYDVKM. The V and J ends lost 3 bases and 5 bases respectively, with 16 bases between them. This CDR3 has 15 residues. In DNA, the CDR3 is TGTGCCAGCAGTTTCGGATCTCCCCGGGGGGAGACCCAGTACTTC. Its translation: CASSFGSPRGETQYF.

The genes are TRBV21-1 and TRBJ2-6; the table's D gene call, TRBD1, was not cross checked with the DNA. TRBV21-1 is noted as a pseudogene. This CDR3 has 18 amino acids. In nucleotides, the CDR3 is TGTGCCAGCAGCAAAGGAGATAAGTCCGGGACAGGGGCCAACGTCCTGACTTTC. It encodes CASSKGDKSGTGANVLTF.

The chain couples TRBV7-8 to TRBJ2-3; D is possibly TRBD2 (6 bases). Germline V gives CDR1 SGHVS, CDR2 FQNEAQ. The CDR3 has 15 amino acids. Trimming took 1 base from V and 1 from J, leaving 9 bases between them. CDR3 nucleotides: TGTGCCAGCAGCTTAGAGGCGGGACGCACAGATACGCAGTATTTT. Its protein product is CASSLEAGRTDTQYF.

The chain recombines TRBV27 with TRBJ2-7; D is perhaps TRBD1 (6 bases). CDR1 and CDR2 from the germline V gene are MNHEY and SMNVEV (reference sequence). This CDR3 comprises 13 residues. The germline V and J ends were trimmed by 2 bases and 4 bases, with 9 bases remaining between them. In DNA, the CDR3 is TGTGCCAGCAGTTTAGTCAGGGGTTACGAGCAGTACTTC. Translating it yields CASSLVRGYEQYF.

The chain recombines TRBV28 with TRBJ2-7; TRBD2 matches 8 bases. This CDR3 comprises 12 residues. After removal of 8 bases from V and 4 bases from J, the junction contained 4 bases not matched to a gene. Germline V gene data show CDR1 as MDHEN and CDR2 as SYDVKM. CDR3 amino acids: CASSREAYEQYF. The CDR3 DNA follows: TGTGCCAGCTCGCGGGAGGCTTACGAGCAGTACTTC.

This chain connects TRBV18 to TRBJ1-5; D remains unclear. The germline V gene encodes CDR1 KGHSH and CDR2 LQKENI. V was cut by 3 bases and J by 4 bases, with 7 bases left in between. The CDR3 sequence is 13 residues long. The DNA for the CDR3 is TGTGCCAGCTCACCGGATAGAAATCAGCCCCAGCATTTT. Amino acids: CASSPDRNQPQHF.

V is TRBV6-5 and J is TRBJ2-7; the match to TRBD2 covers 9 bases. The CDR3 runs 15 residues. Germline CDR1 and CDR2: MNHEY and SVGAGI. The V segment lost 4 bases and the J segment 1 base; nucleotides outside the gene matches: 5. For the CDR3, the DNA is TGTGCCAGCAGTTCGCTAGCGGGAATGTCCTACGAGCAGTACTTC. Its protein is CASSSLAGMSYEQYF.

The genes are TRBV19 and TRBJ2-1; D perhaps matches TRBD2 (6 bases). The germline gives CDR1 LNHDA, CDR2 SQIVND (reference sequence). This CDR3 is 16 amino acids long. Trimming took 7 bases from V and 10 from J, leaving 26 bases between them. The DNA for the CDR3 is TGTGCCAGTACCCCTCGCCGGGACCGGGGGAGAGGCGAGCAGTTCTTC. As protein: CASTPRRDRGRGEQFF.

J is TRBJ1-5 and V is TRBV5-6; 10 bases are shared with TRBD1. The CDR3 consists of 16 residues. Germline CDR1 reads SGHDT; CDR2 reads YYEEEE. The J segment lost 6 bases and the V segment lost 4 bases, leaving 10 bases of the junction unmatched. The CDR3: CASSPSADRGLQPQHF. The CDR3 DNA sequence: TGTGCCAGCAGCCCCTCTGCTGACAGGGGGCTTCAGCCCCAGCATTTT.

The V gene is TRBV27, the J gene TRBJ2-5; 8 positions match TRBD2. Germline-derived CDR1 and CDR2 are MNHEY and SMNVEV (reference sequence). V shed 2 bases and J 0 bases; nucleotides not matched to a gene: 5. This CDR3 region has 16 residues. In DNA form, the CDR3 reads TGTGCCAGCAGTTTAAATCCTAGCGGGTACCAAGAGACCCAGTACTTC. This gives the protein CASSLNPSGYQETQYF.

The J gene is TRBJ2-7, the V gene TRBV4-1; 9 bases map to TRBD1. CDR1 and CDR2 from the germline V gene are MGHRA and YSYEKL. The CDR3 contains 15 residues. With 2 bases clipped from V and 2 bases from J, the junction kept 4 bases outside the gene matches. The CDR3 DNA sequence: TGCGCCAGCAGCCAAACCACAGGGGGCACCTACGAGCAGTACTTC. Amino acid sequence: CASSQTTGGTYEQYF.

This chain joins TRBV18 and TRBJ2-7, with TRBD1 matching 8 bases. The length of the CDR3 is 13 residues. V was pared by 2 bases and J by 4 bases, with 1 base of the junction left unmatched. The germline gives CDR1 KGHSH, CDR2 LQKENI. The DNA of the CDR3 is TGTGCCAGCTCACCAGGGACAGGTTACGAGCAGTACTTC. Its protein is CASSPGTGYEQYF.

This chain links TRBV11-2 with TRBJ1-3; D uncertain. Looked up from germline, CDR1 is SGHAT and CDR2 is FQNNGV. Trimming removed 0 bases from V and 3 bases from J, with 9 bases in between. The CDR3 consists of 15 residues. The CDR3 sequence: CASSLETARGNTIYF. CDR3 in DNA: TGTGCCAGCAGCTTAGAGACCGCGCGTGGAAACACCATATATTTT.

The rearrangement joins TRBV5-1 to TRBJ2-7, with 8 bases fitting TRBD2. This CDR3 contains 17 residues. Unmatched junction bases numbered 12, after V lost 4 bases and J lost 0 bases. Per the germline V gene, CDR1 is SGHRS and CDR2 is YFSETQ. The CDR3 nucleotides read TGCGCCAGCAGCCCCTCTGTAGCGGGATGGAGCTCCTACGAGCAGTACTTC. It specifies CASSPSVAGWSSYEQYF.

The gene calls are TRBV5-1 and TRBJ1-2; TRBD1 matches 7 bases. V gave up 0 bases and J gave up 8 bases; unmatched junction bases: 4. This CDR3 has 13 residues. CDR1 is SGHRS and CDR2 is YFSETQ in the germline V gene. CDR3 loop: CASSLGTGAGYTF. In DNA form, the CDR3 reads TGCGCCAGCAGCTTGGGAACAGGGGCCGGCTACACCTTC.

As DNA, the CDR3 is TGTGCCAGTAGGCAAACAGGTCTTGAGACCCAGTACTTC. It codes for CASRQTGLETQYF. The chain joins TRBV19 to TRBJ2-5, with D possibly matching TRBD1 (5 bases). CDR1 LNHDA and CDR2 SQIVND come from the germline V gene (reference sequence). The V gene lost 6 bases and the J gene lost 5 bases, with 13 bases spanning the gap. This CDR3 comprises 13 residues.

The CDR3 region has the DNA TGCGCCAGCAGCCAAGATGATTCGTCTAGCGGGACAGATACGCAGTATTTT. This encodes CASSQDDSSSGTDTQYF. The chain uses TRBV4-3 and TRBJ2-3; TRBD2 matches 8 bases. The CDR3 sequence is 17 residues long. The trim removed 0 bases at V and 3 bases at J, leaving 8 bases unmatched. The germline gives CDR1 LGHNA, CDR2 YSLEER.